Listed below are T cell receptor beta chains from one sample, sequenced in a study of T cells in Graves' hyperthyroidism and ophthalmopathy. MiXCR, applied by TCRdb to the multiplex PCR reads, yields one record per CDR3 protein. The data contain about 380,000 distinct CDR3 sequences, roughly 18% of them seen just once; the ten biggest clones take up over 35%. The specimen sequenced was blood. Source of these receptors: a young man with Graves' ophthalmopathy. Both conserved end residues are part of each CDR3. A D gene is named only where the DNA matches it firmly. Clone size is shown for a subset of rows, as once, few, many or a class of expanded clone.

D gene	CDR3 length	V gene	clone size	J gene	CDR3 DNA	CDR3 protein
NA	14	TRBV12-3/TRBV12-4	many	TRBJ1-1	TGTGCCAGCAGTTCTCAAGTTGTGGACACTGAAGCTTTCTTT	CASSSQVVDTEAFF
TRBD2	16	TRBV5-6	NA	TRBJ2-1	TGTGCCAGCAGCTACTCCGGGACTAGCGGCTACAATGAGCAGTTCTTC	CASSYSGTSGYNEQFF
NA	12	TRBV3-1	few	TRBJ1-3	TGTGCCAGCAGCCACTCCGAGCGCACCATATATTTT	CASSHSERTIYF
NA	12	TRBV20-1	many	TRBJ2-7	TGCAGTGCTAGTTGGGGGGAAGGAGAGCAGTACTTC	CSASWGEGEQYF
NA	14	TRBV7-2	few	TRBJ2-7	TGTGCCAGCAGCAAGACTAGGCAAACCTACGAGCAGTACTTC	CASSKTRQTYEQYF
NA	14	TRBV7-9	NA	TRBJ1-1	TGTGCCAGCAGCTTACCCAGCCTTGGGACTGAAGCTTTCTTT	CASSLPSLGTEAFF
NA	15	TRBV12-3/TRBV12-4	many	TRBJ2-2	TGTGCCAGCAGTCCGAGCCCACACGACACCGGGGAGCTGTTTTTT	CASSPSPHDTGELFF
TRBD2	18	TRBV25-1	few	TRBJ2-7	TGTGCCAGCAGGCAGACCGGGACTAGCGGGGCCTCATCCTACGAGCAGTACTTC	CASRQTGTSGASSYEQYF
NA	15	TRBV3-1	NA	TRBJ2-3	TGTGCCAGCAGCCAATCCGGGGTTCGCACAGATACGCAGTATTTT	CASSQSGVRTDTQYF
NA	13	TRBV6-1	NA	TRBJ2-2	TGTGCCAGCGGTCGACCTTCCACCGGGGAGCTGTTTTTT	CASGRPSTGELFF
TRBD1	15	TRBV19	many	TRBJ2-1	TGTGCCAGTAGCATGTCGGGACAGGGTTACAATGAGCAGTTCTTC	CASSMSGQGYNEQFF
TRBD1	16	TRBV7-3	NA	TRBJ2-5	TGTGCCAGCAGCCCTAACGAAGAGACAGGGGGTGAGACCCAGTACTTC	CASSPNEETGGETQYF
NA	14	TRBV7-3	many	TRBJ2-7	TGTGCCAGCAGCCCAGGGGCAGGTCCCCACGAGCAGTACTTC	CASSPGAGPHEQYF
TRBD2	14	TRBV6-1	few	TRBJ2-3	TGTGCCAGCATGAGCGGGGGGGCCATAGATACGCAGTATTTT	CASMSGGAIDTQYF
NA	14	TRBV3-1	many	TRBJ1-2	TGTGCCAGCAGCCAAGGTCCGGGGGCAAGTGGCTACACCTTC	CASSQGPGASGYTF
NA	15	TRBV5-1	many	TRBJ2-7	TGCGCCAGCAGCTTGGCGATAGGAACCGGGGAAGAGCAGTACTTC	CASSLAIGTGEEQYF
NA	14	TRBV7-2	NA	TRBJ2-3	TGTGCCAGCAGCTTATTGGGGATCACAGATACGCAGTATTTT	CASSLLGITDTQYF
NA	12	TRBV15	few	TRBJ2-1	TGTGCCACCAGCAGAGTCGACAGCGAGCAGTTCTTC	CATSRVDSEQFF
NA	13	TRBV20-1	many	TRBJ2-3	TGCAGTGCTAGAGGAGGGGGGATAGATACGCAGTATTTT	CSARGGGIDTQYF
NA	12	TRBV20-1	many	TRBJ2-7	TGCAGTGCTAGAGTAACAGGGAGGGAGCAGTACTTC	CSARVTGREQYF
NA	15	TRBV28	few	TRBJ1-5	TGTGCCAGCAGCTTGACCTCACGAGGGAATCAGCCCCAGCATTTT	CASSLTSRGNQPQHF
NA	18	TRBV7-9	many	TRBJ2-1	TGTGCCAGCAGCTTAAGTCTCGCTAGCGACCAGGTCCACAATGAGCAGTTCTTC	CASSLSLASDQVHNEQFF
TRBD1	16	TRBV24-1	many	TRBJ1-1	TGTGCCACCAGTGACAGCGGACAGGGGGGGAACACTGAAGCTTTCTTT	CATSDSGQGGNTEAFF
TRBD1	15	TRBV6-4	NA	TRBJ1-2	TGTGCCAACAGTGACTCGGAACAGGGGGAGGATGGCTACACCTTC	CANSDSEQGEDGYTF
TRBD1	17	TRBV9	few	TRBJ2-7	TGTGCCAGCAGCCTTACCCCTGGGCAGGGGGATATAGACGAGCAGTACTTC	CASSLTPGQGDIDEQYF
NA	16	TRBV27	few	TRBJ1-6	TGTGCCAGCACTTCAGTAATGGGGCCGCATAATTCACCCCTCCACTTT	CASTSVMGPHNSPLHF
TRBD2	15	TRBV9	NA	TRBJ2-3	TGTGCCAGCACCTCCGGGGGGGCAGGCGCAGATACGCAGTATTTT	CASTSGGAGADTQYF
TRBD1	15	TRBV2	many	TRBJ1-2	TGTGCCAGCACCCAGACTCGGACAGGGTTGACGGACTACACCTTC	CASTQTRTGLTDYTF
TRBD1	13	TRBV11-2	NA	TRBJ1-2	TGTGCCAGCAGCGGGGACAGGGGGCCTGGCTACACCTTC	CASSGDRGPGYTF
TRBD1	15	TRBV9	NA	TRBJ2-2	TGTGCCAGCAGCCCGGGACAGGGGTACACCGGGGAGCTGTTTTTT	CASSPGQGYTGELFF
TRBD1	16	TRBV7-6	NA	TRBJ1-6	TGTGCCAGCAGCTTACGGACAGGGGTGGATAATTCACCCCTCCACTTT	CASSLRTGVDNSPLHF
NA	13	TRBV12-3/TRBV12-4	many	TRBJ2-4	TGTGCCAGCAGTTTCGGAGGGAAAAACATTCAGTACTTC	CASSFGGKNIQYF
NA	16	TRBV6-1	NA	TRBJ2-1	TGTGCCAGCAGTGAGTTCCCGGGGGCCTCCTACAATGAGCAGTTCTTC	CASSEFPGASYNEQFF
NA	14	TRBV4-1	NA	TRBJ2-4	TGCGCCAGCAGCCAAGACGGCAGGGGAGACATTCAGTACTTC	CASSQDGRGDIQYF
NA	13	TRBV29-1	NA	TRBJ1-1	TGCAGCGTGCAAAGCAGCATGAACACTGAAGCTTTCTTT	CSVQSSMNTEAFF
TRBD1	14	TRBV6-1	many	TRBJ2-7	TGTGCCAGCAGTGCAAGTGACAGGGGCTACGAGCAGTACTTC	CASSASDRGYEQYF
NA	15	TRBV9	once	TRBJ1-6	TGTGCCAGCAGCTTTTCAGGGGAGGCCAATTCACCCCTCCACTTT	CASSFSGEANSPLHF
NA	14	TRBV18	NA	TRBJ2-2	TGTGCCAGCTCACCGGAAACTCACACCGGGGAGCTGTTTTTT	CASSPETHTGELFF
TRBD1	15	TRBV7-9	NA	TRBJ1-4	TGTGCCAGCAGCACGTGGACAGGGGGTAATGAAAAACTGTTTTTT	CASSTWTGGNEKLFF
TRBD2	14	TRBV4-2	few	TRBJ2-3	TGTGCCAGCATGGGCGGGGGTTCCACAGATACGCAGTATTTT	CASMGGGSTDTQYF
NA	13	TRBV5-1	NA	TRBJ2-1	TGCGCCAGCAGCTTGGCCTTCGTCGATGAGCAGTTCTTC	CASSLAFVDEQFF
NA	13	TRBV6-1	NA	TRBJ2-5	TGTGCCAGCTTCCGGATAGGGATAGAGACCCAGTACTTC	CASFRIGIETQYF
TRBD2	15	TRBV2	many	TRBJ2-7	TGTGGGAGAATTAGCGGGGGGGCGGTAATATTCGAGCAGTACTTC	CGRISGGAVIFEQYF
NA	13	TRBV10-3	many	TRBJ1-1	TGTGCCATCAGTGACCGGGGAAACACTGAAGCTTTCTTT	CAISDRGNTEAFF
NA	12	TRBV11-2	many	TRBJ2-1	TGTGCCAGCGGCGGGTTACACAATGAGCAGTTCTTC	CASGGLHNEQFF
NA	14	TRBV5-4	NA	TRBJ2-7	TGTGCCCTAGCTCAGGGGGGCAGGAGCTACGAGCAGTACTTC	CALAQGGRSYEQYF
TRBD1	15	TRBV15	NA	TRBJ1-4	TGTGCCACCAGCAGACTAGGACAGGTGGATGAAAAACTGTTTTTT	CATSRLGQVDEKLFF
NA	18	TRBV6-9	NA	TRBJ1-2	TGTGCCAGCAGCGTAACAGGCCACCCCCGTCTGGCCTCCTATGGCTACACCTTC	CASSVTGHPRLASYGYTF